The 17 T cell receptor beta chains given below trace back to one sample, sequenced in a study of blood T cells in healthy people across ages. The use of a sample-barcoded 5' primer and a J-beta primer mix characterized a second PCR of about 7 to 12 cycles. In TCRdb, the 5' RACE reads were re-called with MiXCR into one record per CDR3 protein. The data show 760,000 or so distinct CDR3 sequences, with 25% seen just once and 9% to 9.5% held by the top ten. Another study also made use of these data, one on T cells of mothers and their children.

The sample consisted of blood. All receptors derive from a boy aged 5-17 years in good health.

This sequence joins TRBV14 and TRBJ1-2; D gene ambiguous. V dropped 0 bases and J dropped 5 bases, with 13 bases sitting between them. The germline V gene has CDR1 SGHDN and CDR2 FVKESK. This CDR3 is 15 amino acids long. The CDR3 nucleotides read TGTGCCAGCAGCCAAGATCGGGCAAGCTGGTATGGCTACACCTTC. Its protein is CASSQDRASWYGYTF.

The chain employs TRBV29-1 and TRBJ1-4; possible D gene TRBD1, 6 bases. CDR3 length: 14 residues. Germline loops: CDR1 SQVTM, CDR2 ANQGSEA. Deletions cut 6 bases from V and 5 bases from J, with 16 bases between. The CDR3 spells CSVVPTGGNEKLFF. In nucleotides, the CDR3 is TGCAGCGTCGTCCCGACAGGAGGAAATGAAAAACTGTTTTTT.

The CDR3 sequence: CATSEAGVGTDTQYF. In DNA form, the CDR3 reads TGTGCCACCAGTGAGGCGGGAGTAGGCACAGATACGCAGTATTTT. The gene calls are TRBV24-1 and TRBJ2-3; 7 bases are a match to TRBD2. The V and J ends lost 4 bases and 1 base, in that order; junction bases with no gene match: 4. The germline CDR1 and CDR2 sequences are KGHDR and SFDVKD. CDR3 length: 15 amino acids.

In its sample, this clonotype was seen many times. The V gene is TRBV7-9, the J gene TRBJ2-3; D is possibly TRBD1 or TRBD2 (6 bases each). The V gene's germline CDR1 is SEHNR and CDR2 FQNEAQ (reference sequence). CDR3 length: 14 residues. The V gene lost 3 bases and the J gene lost 1 base, with 8 bases spanning the gap. The chain's CDR3 is CASSLGGRTDTQYF. The CDR3 DNA sequence: TGTGCCAGCAGCTTGGGGGGCCGCACAGATACGCAGTATTTT.

V is TRBV5-1 and J is TRBJ1-1, with 10 bases that match TRBD1. J was trimmed by 0 bases and V by 2 bases; bases with no gene match: 4. Germline CDR1 SGHRS, CDR2 YFSETQ. This CDR3 is 16 amino acids long. The DNA of the CDR3 is TGCGCCAGCAGCTTCGGACAGGGGGGCCTGAACACTGAAGCTTTCTTT. Translating it yields CASSFGQGGLNTEAFF.

In the case of this clonotype: Relative to the germline gene, one junction end is altered; a read error may explain this. Here the CDR3 DNA reads TGCGCCAGCGGCCAAGTACACAATGAGCAGTTCTTC. Residues: CASGQVHNEQFF. The chain carries TRBV4-1 and TRBJ2-1; D is unclear. This CDR3 is 12 amino acids long. CDR1 and CDR2 from the germline V gene are MGHRA and YSYEKL.

The chain carries TRBV3-1 and TRBJ2-7; no firm D call. The CDR3 has 14 residues. Looked up from germline, CDR1 is LGHDT and CDR2 is YNNKEL (reference sequence). Trimming removed 2 bases from V and 3 bases from J, with 11 bases in between. This chain's CDR3 is CASSQLRWDYEQYF. CDR3 nucleotides: TGTGCCAGCAGCCAATTGCGATGGGACTACGAGCAGTACTTC.

The chain carries TRBV11-3 and TRBJ2-4; maybe TRBD1 (6 bases). CDR3 size: 11 residues. Germline loops: CDR1 SGHNT, CDR2 YENEEA. V was shortened by 5 bases and J by 15 bases, with 14 bases between the two germline ends. The CDR3 nucleotides read TGTGCCAGCAGCCCTTCCGGACAGCTGTACTTC. It translates to CASSPSGQLYF.

This clonotype was picked up a small number of times. The chain joins TRBV6-5 to TRBJ1-2; tentatively, D is TRBD1 (5 bases). The germline V gene has CDR1 MNHEY and CDR2 SVGAGI. Trimming took 5 bases from V and 4 from J, leaving 17 bases between them. The CDR3 totals 15 residues. CDR3 DNA sequence: TGTGCCAGCAGTCCAATAATAGGGGCGCGCTATGGCTACACCTTC. Amino acids: CASSPIIGARYGYTF.

The rearrangement links TRBV24-1 to TRBJ2-2, with a possible D match to TRBD1 (5 bases). This CDR3 spans 17 amino acids. The germline CDR1 and CDR2 sequences are KGHDR and SFDVKD. The germline V and J ends were trimmed by 0 bases and 7 bases, with 17 bases remaining between them. The CDR3 DNA is TGTGCCACCAGTGATTTGAGTATCGGCAGGGCCAGCGGGGAGCTGTTTTTT. It encodes CATSDLSIGRASGELFF.

The rearrangement joins TRBV29-1 to TRBJ2-7; a weak D match, TRBD1 (6 bases). Trimming took off 7 bases at V and 0 bases at J, with 13 bases between the two ends. This CDR3 has 13 amino acids. Germline-derived CDR1 and CDR2 are SQVTM and ANQGSEA. The CDR3 region has the DNA TGCAGCGCCGGACAGCCGAGCTCCTACGAGCAGTACTTC. It codes for CSAGQPSSYEQYF.

The chain couples TRBV28 to TRBJ2-3; 8 nucleotides align to TRBD2. The CDR3 loop spans 15 amino acids. V lost 7 bases and J lost 0; bases outside the gene matches: 6. Germline-derived CDR1 and CDR2 are MDHEN and SYDVKM. The CDR3 DNA reads as TGTGCCAGCAACGAACAGCGGGAGAGCACAGATACGCAGTATTTT. Its translation: CASNEQRESTDTQYF. Using reference TRBV28 and TRBJ2-3 for the parts outside the CDR3, the full variable domain is DVKVTQSSRYLVKRTGEKVFLECVQDMDHENMFWYRQDPGLGLRLIYFSYDVKMKEKGDIPEGYSVSREKKERFSLILESASTNQTSMYLCASNEQRESTDTQYFGPGTRLTVL.

The chain is built from TRBV5-1 and TRBJ2-5; possibly TRBD1 for D (6 bases). The J call may be incorrect, as the DNA end agrees better with TRBJ2-1. The CDR3 runs to 14 residues. CDR1 and CDR2 from the germline V gene are SGHRS and YFSETQ. CDR3 amino acids: CASSYWTEGDEQFF. The CDR3, as DNA: TGCGCCAGCAGCTACTGGACAGAGGGCGATGAGCAGTTCTTC.

This sequence joins TRBV20-1 and TRBJ2-5; possible D gene TRBD1, 5 bases. Trimming took off 7 bases at V and 3 bases at J, with 9 bases between the two ends. The CDR3 has 11 amino acids. Germline CDR1 and CDR2: DFQATT and SNEGSKA (reference sequence). The CDR3: CSVRREETQYF. CDR3 in DNA: TGCAGTGTTCGCAGGGAAGAGACCCAGTACTTC.

V usage is TRBV2 and J usage is TRBJ1-1; the D is unclear. With 2 bases removed from V and 2 bases from J, the gap between germline ends came to 15 bases. CDR1 and CDR2 (germline): SNHLY, FYNNEI. The CDR3 sequence is 16 residues long. CDR3 protein: CASSEIIPPVNTEAFF. The CDR3 DNA reads TGTGCCAGCAGTGAAATAATTCCCCCGGTTAACACTGAAGCTTTCTTT.

V and J are TRBV6-1 and TRBJ2-1; no clear D. In germline, CDR1 is MNHNS, CDR2 SASEGT. This CDR3 region has 12 residues. The V gene lost 7 bases and the J gene lost 9 bases, with 13 bases spanning the gap. The CDR3 here is CASTNAFPEQFF. For the CDR3, the DNA is TGTGCCAGCACGAACGCCTTTCCTGAGCAGTTCTTC.

This clonotype appeared a few times. V gene TRBV11-1 combines with J gene TRBJ2-3, with D maybe TRBD2 (5 bases). This CDR3 is 11 amino acids long. With 6 bases removed from V and 8 bases from J, the gap between germline ends came to 9 bases. Germline values: CDR1 SGHAT, CDR2 FQDESV (reference sequence). CDR3 DNA sequence: TGTGCCAGCAGGACGGGGAGTACGCAGTATTTT. As protein: CASRTGSTQYF.